The T cell receptor beta chain under discussion was sequenced for a study of cytomegalovirus exposure and HLA in healthy donors. 13 Jbeta primers and 60 Vbeta primers were used for the PCR. The data were produced by immunoSEQ multiplex PCR, yet TCRdb's version contains in-frame clones alone and is incomplete. The repertoire shows around 84,000 clones; the top ten hold about 4.6%. V was cut by 8 bases and J by 1 base, with 17 bases left in between. The CDR3 extends over 15 amino acids. CDR1 and CDR2 (germline): MRHNA, SNTAGT. The chain carries TRBV6-4 and TRBJ1-1, with D perhaps TRBD1 (5 bases). The source of this sequence is a man aged 25-45 years in good health and CMV-seronegative. Material for sequencing was PBMCs. CDR3 amino acids: CASLLKRGGNTEAFF. CDR3 coding DNA: TGTGCCAGCCTTCTCAAAAGGGGAGGGAACACTGAAGCTTTCTTT.